This T cell receptor (beta chain) was identified in a study of blood T cell repertoires in COVID-19. The table came from immunoSEQ multiplex PCR; TCRdb's copy has only in-frame clones and leaves some out. The repertoire includes about 24,000 clones, about 89% of them detected once, and around 8.9% sits in the top ten. This CDR3 region has 14 residues. The germline CDR1 and CDR2 sequences are MNHEY and SMNVEV (reference sequence). V dropped 6 bases and J dropped 7 bases, with 15 bases sitting between them. This clone has only a few counts. The chain couples TRBV27 to TRBJ1-4; D unclear. The sequencing input was peripheral blood. This clonotype originated in a man between 65 and 85 years old with acute or convalescent COVID-19. CDR3 nucleotides: TGTGCCAGCAGCCCTCTCGGGGAGGCTGAAAAACTGTTTTTT. Protein product: CASSPLGEAEKLFF.